This T cell receptor (beta chain) emerged from a study of CD8+CD57+ T cells in acquired aplastic anemia. Study as a whole: The study obtained an average of roughly 3 ug of DNA from sorted CD4+ and CD8+ cells. Whole-study results and caveats: Patients were compared with controls for CD8+ Simpson's diversity, and no significant difference emerged. Roughly 28 was the count of CD8+ CDR3 sequences that patients shared with controls.

As for this clonotype: Its antigen is as yet unknown.

Template material for TCR beta VDJ and CDR3 profiling consisted of genomic DNA. Using its own MiXCR run on the reads, TCRdb lists one record per CDR3 protein. The sample lists roughly 180,000 distinct CDR3 sequences, about half seen once, with 10% to 15% in the top ten. Patients selected for sequencing had displayed CD8+CD57+ cell expansion by flow cytometry. CDR1 GTSNPN and CDR2 SVGIG come from the germline V gene (reference sequence). V shed 3 bases and J shed 0 bases, with 9 bases lying between them. This CDR3 spans 14 amino acids. The V and J genes are TRBV30 and TRBJ1-3; D call uncertain. The TCR originated in a human donor with aplastic anemia. What was sequenced was sorted CD4+, CD8+, or CD8+CD57+ T cells (not recorded which) from PBMCs. The CDR3: CAWSPYSSGNTIYF. CDR3 DNA sequence: TGTGCCTGGAGCCCGTATTCCTCTGGAAACACCATATATTTT.